These T cell receptor beta chains were read from a single sample in a study of metastatic and nonmetastatic thyroid tumors. Through MiXCR, TCRdb re-clonotyped the PCR reads. Of over 70,000 clones listed, around 20% are singletons. Sequenced sample: blood. All receptors come from a female donor with papillary thyroid cancer or a benign thyroid nodule (not recorded which). Some clones in this sample may be carry-over from other donors' samples. Both conserved end residues are part of each CDR3. D genes are given only for firm matches. A clone size is listed for some rows: how often the clone was seen (once, few, many), or a class if it is expanded.

j_call: TRBJ2-1; cdr3_length: 17; d_call: TRBD2; v_call: TRBV24-1; clone_size: many; cdr3_aa: CATSATPLAGPYNEQFF; cdr3_nt: TGTGCCACCAGTGCTACGCCACTAGCGGGGCCCTACAATGAGCAGTTCTTC
j_call: TRBJ1-6; cdr3_length: 16; d_call: TRBD1; v_call: TRBV20-1; clone_size: NA; cdr3_aa: CSASEGGAPSKSPLHF; cdr3_nt: TGCAGTGCTAGTGAAGGGGGCGCACCGAGTAAATCACCCCTCCACTTT
j_call: TRBJ2-1; cdr3_length: 13; d_call: TRBD2; v_call: TRBV12-3/TRBV12-4; clone_size: many; cdr3_aa: CASRAGAVNEQFF; cdr3_nt: TGTGCCAGCAGGGCGGGAGCGGTGAATGAGCAGTTCTTC
j_call: TRBJ2-3; cdr3_length: 16; d_call: NA; v_call: TRBV24-1; clone_size: many; cdr3_aa: CATSETGSSSTDTQYF; cdr3_nt: TGTGCCACCAGTGAAACTGGGTCCTCCTCAACAGATACGCAGTATTTT
j_call: TRBJ1-5; cdr3_length: 9; d_call: NA; v_call: TRBV20-1; clone_size: few; cdr3_aa: CSAGQPQHF; cdr3_nt: TGCAGTGCAGGGCAGCCCCAGCATTTT
j_call: TRBJ2-2; cdr3_length: 16; d_call: NA; v_call: TRBV6-2/TRBV6-3; clone_size: many; cdr3_aa: CASSSSGTLNTGELFF; cdr3_nt: TGTGCCAGCAGTTCCTCCGGGACTCTGAACACCGGGGAGCTGTTTTTT
j_call: TRBJ2-1; cdr3_length: 16; d_call: TRBD2; v_call: TRBV19; clone_size: many; cdr3_aa: CASSPGLAASYNEQFF; cdr3_nt: TGTGCCAGTAGTCCGGGACTAGCGGCCTCCTACAATGAGCAGTTCTTC
j_call: TRBJ1-5; cdr3_length: 14; d_call: TRBD1; v_call: TRBV20-1; clone_size: many; cdr3_aa: CSARTGDLNQPQHF; cdr3_nt: TGCAGTGCTAGGACAGGGGACCTGAATCAGCCCCAGCATTTT
j_call: TRBJ1-6; cdr3_length: 15; d_call: NA; v_call: TRBV10-2; clone_size: NA; cdr3_aa: CASWPGPGGGSALHF; cdr3_nt: TGCGCCAGCTGGCCCGGGCCAGGTGGGGGCTCGGCCCTCCACTTT
j_call: TRBJ2-3; cdr3_length: 16; d_call: TRBD2; v_call: TRBV9; clone_size: NA; cdr3_aa: CAISVGSGRAQDTQYF; cdr3_nt: TGTGCCATCAGCGTAGGAAGCGGGAGGGCCCAAGATACGCAGTATTTT
j_call: TRBJ2-3; cdr3_length: 13; d_call: NA; v_call: TRBV29-1; clone_size: many; cdr3_aa: CSVSSRGTDTQYF; cdr3_nt: TGCAGCGTGTCCTCCCGGGGCACAGATACGCAGTATTTT
j_call: TRBJ2-1; cdr3_length: 11; d_call: NA; v_call: TRBV20-1; clone_size: many; cdr3_aa: CSARRVDEQFF; cdr3_nt: TGCAGTGCTAGAAGGGTCGATGAGCAGTTCTTC
j_call: TRBJ1-1; cdr3_length: 13; d_call: TRBD1; v_call: TRBV6-1; clone_size: NA; cdr3_aa: CASSRTGGTEAFF; cdr3_nt: TGTGCCAGCAGTCGTACAGGGGGCACTGAAGCTTTCTTT
j_call: TRBJ1-1; cdr3_length: 9; d_call: NA; v_call: TRBV19; clone_size: medium-sized; cdr3_aa: CAGGTEAFF; cdr3_nt: TGTGCCGGTGGCACTGAAGCTTTCTTT
j_call: TRBJ2-3; cdr3_length: 10; d_call: NA; v_call: TRBV27; clone_size: many; cdr3_aa: CASYTDTQYF; cdr3_nt: TGTGCCAGTTACACAGATACGCAGTATTTT
j_call: TRBJ2-6; cdr3_length: 19; d_call: TRBD2; v_call: TRBV6-4; clone_size: NA; cdr3_aa: CASSDSSGRGGAGANVLTF; cdr3_nt: TGTGCCAGCAGTGACTCGAGCGGGAGGGGGGGGGCTGGGGCCAACGTCCTGACTTTC
j_call: TRBJ2-2; cdr3_length: 13; d_call: NA; v_call: TRBV12-3/TRBV12-4; clone_size: few; cdr3_aa: CASSSQVPGELFF; cdr3_nt: TGTGCCAGCAGTTCCCAGGTGCCCGGGGAGCTGTTTTTT
j_call: TRBJ2-7; cdr3_length: 14; d_call: NA; v_call: TRBV2; clone_size: many; cdr3_aa: CASSDQAESYEQYF; cdr3_nt: TGTGCCAGCAGTGATCAGGCCGAAAGCTACGAGCAGTACTTC
j_call: TRBJ1-5; cdr3_length: 16; d_call: NA; v_call: TRBV28; clone_size: few; cdr3_aa: CASSLVRRGHPQPQHF; cdr3_nt: TGTGCCAGCAGTTTAGTCCGTCGGGGACACCCACAGCCCCAGCATTTT
j_call: TRBJ1-1; cdr3_length: 13; d_call: TRBD1; v_call: TRBV27; clone_size: many; cdr3_aa: CATKTGMNTEAFF; cdr3_nt: TGTGCCACCAAGACAGGGATGAACACTGAAGCTTTCTTT
j_call: TRBJ1-4; cdr3_length: 15; d_call: NA; v_call: TRBV6-1; clone_size: many; cdr3_aa: CASRPRASEGEKLFF; cdr3_nt: TGTGCCAGCAGACCCAGGGCTTCAGAGGGTGAAAAACTGTTTTTT
j_call: TRBJ1-1; cdr3_length: 14; d_call: NA; v_call: TRBV20-1; clone_size: many; cdr3_aa: CSAKYGSMNTEAFF; cdr3_nt: TGCAGTGCTAAGTATGGATCCATGAACACTGAAGCTTTCTTT
j_call: TRBJ2-3; cdr3_length: 13; d_call: NA; v_call: TRBV20-1; clone_size: few; cdr3_aa: CSALVGGTDTQYF; cdr3_nt: TGCAGTGCTCTAGTTGGCGGCACAGATACGCAGTATTTT
j_call: TRBJ2-7; cdr3_length: 15; d_call: TRBD1; v_call: TRBV28; clone_size: many; cdr3_aa: CASSSSPGQVYEQYF; cdr3_nt: TGTGCCAGCAGTTCCTCACCGGGACAGGTCTACGAGCAGTACTTC
j_call: TRBJ2-7; cdr3_length: 13; d_call: TRBD2; v_call: TRBV11-2; clone_size: once; cdr3_aa: CASSFGTSYEQYF; cdr3_nt: TGTGCCAGCAGCTTCGGGACTAGTTACGAGCAGTACTTC
j_call: TRBJ1-5; cdr3_length: 14; d_call: TRBD1; v_call: TRBV10-3; clone_size: NA; cdr3_aa: CATMPDRGLQPQHF; cdr3_nt: TGTGCCACCATGCCTGACAGGGGGCTTCAGCCCCAGCATTTT
j_call: TRBJ2-3; cdr3_length: 13; d_call: NA; v_call: TRBV5-1; clone_size: many; cdr3_aa: CASSLGAPDTQYF; cdr3_nt: TGCGCCAGCAGCTTGGGGGCCCCAGATACGCAGTATTTT
j_call: TRBJ1-2; cdr3_length: 13; d_call: NA; v_call: TRBV28; clone_size: few; cdr3_aa: CASIIRGGGGYTF; cdr3_nt: TGTGCCAGCATCATTAGGGGGGGCGGTGGCTACACCTTC
j_call: TRBJ1-6; cdr3_length: 16; d_call: TRBD1; v_call: TRBV18; clone_size: NA; cdr3_aa: CASSPRDFRGMSPLHF; cdr3_nt: TGTGCCAGCTCACCCCGTGACTTCAGGGGGATGTCACCCCTCCACTTT
j_call: TRBJ1-6; cdr3_length: 14; d_call: NA; v_call: TRBV3-1; clone_size: many; cdr3_aa: CASSQVEGNSPLHF; cdr3_nt: TGTGCCAGCAGCCAAGTCGAAGGAAATTCACCCCTCCACTTT
j_call: TRBJ1-5; cdr3_length: 16; d_call: NA; v_call: TRBV5-5; clone_size: once; cdr3_aa: CASSLLDSQNNQPQHF; cdr3_nt: TGTGCCAGCAGCTTGCTAGATAGCCAGAACAATCAGCCCCAGCATTTT
j_call: TRBJ2-4; cdr3_length: 17; d_call: TRBD2; v_call: TRBV6-1; clone_size: many; cdr3_aa: CASRPNSGRVDKNIQYF; cdr3_nt: TGTGCCAGCAGACCCAATAGCGGGAGGGTTGACAAAAACATTCAGTACTTC
j_call: TRBJ1-3; cdr3_length: 15; d_call: NA; v_call: TRBV5-1; clone_size: many; cdr3_aa: CASSRTASSGNTIYF; cdr3_nt: TGCGCCAGCAGCAGGACAGCAAGCTCTGGAAACACCATATATTTT
j_call: TRBJ2-1; cdr3_length: 13; d_call: NA; v_call: TRBV18; clone_size: many; cdr3_aa: CASSPGSYNEQFF; cdr3_nt: TGTGCCAGCTCACCAGGCTCCTACAATGAGCAGTTCTTC
j_call: TRBJ2-5; cdr3_length: 12; d_call: NA; v_call: TRBV2; clone_size: few; cdr3_aa: CASRIYQETQYF; cdr3_nt: TGTGCCAGCAGGATTTATCAAGAGACCCAGTACTTC
j_call: TRBJ2-7; cdr3_length: 18; d_call: TRBD2; v_call: TRBV3-1; clone_size: NA; cdr3_aa: CASSHRPLGLAPTYEQYF; cdr3_nt: TGTGCCAGCAGCCACCGACCCCTCGGACTAGCGCCGACCTACGAGCAGTACTTC
j_call: TRBJ2-2; cdr3_length: 15; d_call: NA; v_call: TRBV13; clone_size: many; cdr3_aa: CASSLGRGRAGELFF; cdr3_nt: TGTGCCAGCAGCTTAGGCCGGGGTAGAGCCGGGGAGCTGTTTTTT
j_call: TRBJ2-7; cdr3_length: 13; d_call: NA; v_call: TRBV2; clone_size: NA; cdr3_aa: CVSSFKQGCEQYF; cdr3_nt: TGTGTCAGCAGTTTCAAACAGGGTTGCGAGCAGTACTTC
j_call: TRBJ1-2; cdr3_length: 14; d_call: NA; v_call: TRBV28; clone_size: NA; cdr3_aa: CASSSGQTNYGYTF; cdr3_nt: TGTGCCAGCAGTTCCGGACAGACTAACTATGGCTACACCTTC
j_call: TRBJ2-7; cdr3_length: 15; d_call: TRBD1; v_call: TRBV30; clone_size: many; cdr3_aa: CAWKGTGTRSREQYF; cdr3_nt: TGTGCCTGGAAAGGGACAGGGACGCGTTCACGGGAGCAGTACTTC
j_call: TRBJ1-6; cdr3_length: 13; d_call: NA; v_call: TRBV6-1; clone_size: few; cdr3_aa: CASTRKEDSPLHF; cdr3_nt: TGTGCCAGCACTCGGAAAGAGGATTCACCCCTCCACTTT
j_call: TRBJ2-2; cdr3_length: 14; d_call: NA; v_call: TRBV7-3; clone_size: many; cdr3_aa: CASSPLIYTGELFF; cdr3_nt: TGTGCCAGCAGCCCACTTATTTACACCGGGGAGCTGTTTTTT
j_call: TRBJ2-7; cdr3_length: 13; d_call: TRBD2; v_call: TRBV2; clone_size: NA; cdr3_aa: CASPDGLAYEQYF; cdr3_nt: TGTGCCAGCCCTGACGGACTAGCCTACGAGCAGTACTTC
j_call: TRBJ2-7; cdr3_length: 14; d_call: NA; v_call: TRBV18; clone_size: many; cdr3_aa: CASSPRGSPYEQYF; cdr3_nt: TGTGCCAGCTCACCGCGAGGTTCTCCCTACGAGCAGTACTTC
j_call: TRBJ2-2; cdr3_length: 16; d_call: TRBD2; v_call: TRBV9; clone_size: many; cdr3_aa: CASSVRLAGGAGELFF; cdr3_nt: TGTGCCAGCAGCGTACGTCTAGCGGGAGGCGCCGGGGAGCTGTTTTTT
j_call: TRBJ1-1; cdr3_length: 15; d_call: NA; v_call: TRBV6-5; clone_size: many; cdr3_aa: CASSYSLGPGAEAFF; cdr3_nt: TGTGCCAGCAGTTACTCGCTCGGTCCAGGGGCTGAAGCTTTCTTT
j_call: TRBJ2-5; cdr3_length: 16; d_call: TRBD1; v_call: TRBV5-1; clone_size: few; cdr3_aa: CASSGGTGGYQETQYF; cdr3_nt: TGCGCCAGCAGCGGAGGGACAGGGGGTTACCAGGAGACCCAGTACTTC
j_call: TRBJ2-1; cdr3_length: 16; d_call: NA; v_call: TRBV3-2; clone_size: many; cdr3_aa: CASRGMGKLTNNEQFF; cdr3_nt: TGTGCCAGCAGGGGTATGGGGAAACTGACGAACAATGAGCAGTTCTTC